This T cell receptor beta chain emerged from a study of PD-1 blockade in classical Hodgkin lymphoma. Only in-frame clones appear in the TCRdb table, and some are missing; sequencing was by immunoSEQ multiplex PCR. The table lists about 29,000 clones, roughly 87% of them singletons. Every patient experienced relapse after autologous stem cell transplantation, and brentuximab vedotin exposure varied. Thawed PBMCs were the source of CD4+ T cells, purified by magnetic negative selection. Regarding the study as a whole: Significantly greater TCR diversity emerged by C4D1 in CD4+ cells but not CD8+ cells. Newly diagnosed patients were reported to start with lower TCR diversity than healthy donors. Lower baseline TCR diversity marked trial partial responders and progressors.

V dropped 2 bases and J dropped 3 bases, with 3 bases sitting between them. Germline CDR1 SGHDT, CDR2 YYEEEE. CDR3 length equals 13 residues. Remarks on this clone: Its target is unknown.

The sample in question was CD4+ T cells from blood, obtained at baseline. V gene TRBV5-6 combines with J gene TRBJ1-6; no firm D call. This receptor was identified in a human donor with classical Hodgkin lymphoma. CDR3 loop: CASSFDYNSPLHF. The CDR3 DNA follows: TGTGCCAGCAGCTTCGACTATAATTCACCCCTCCACTTT.